The 29 T cell receptor beta chains below were found in one sample sequenced in a study of T-cell memory formation after mild COVID-19. TCRdb re-called the 5' RACE reads through MiXCR, storing one row per CDR3 protein. The sample shows tens of thousands of distinct CDR3 sequences, about 14% of them seen only once. Sequencing was performed on PBMCs or a T cell subset sorted from them (not recorded which). The receptors stem from a man aged 18 to 35 who had mild COVID-19 (a few samples of this study predate the infection). Cell type and time point are not known.

This clonotype was picked up a small number of times. CDR3 residues: CASSLAEGRIKETQYF. DNA for the CDR3: TGTGCCAGCAGCTTAGCGGAGGGACGGATTAAAGAGACCCAGTACTTC. The chain recombines TRBV7-9 with TRBJ2-5; D perhaps matches TRBD2 (6 bases). Trimming left V 0 bases short and J 3 bases short, with 14 bases between. Germline CDR1 reads SEHNR; CDR2 reads FQNEAQ (reference sequence). CDR3 size: 16 residues. Complete variable domain (other parts from reference TRBV7-9 and TRBJ2-5): DTGVSQNPRHKITKRGQNVTFRCDPISEHNRLYWYRQTLGQGPEFLTYFQNEAQLEKSRLLSDRFSAERPKGSFSTLEIQRTEQGDSAMYLCASSLAEGRIKETQYFGPGTRLLVL.

The rearrangement uses TRBV5-4 and TRBJ2-7; perhaps TRBD1 as D (6 bases). The CDR3 runs 13 residues. The V gene lost 2 bases and the J gene lost 2 bases, with 8 bases spanning the gap. Germline CDR1 reads SGHNT; CDR2 reads YYREEE (reference sequence). The CDR3 is CASSFQGTYEQYV. CDR3 DNA: TGTGCCAGCAGCTTCCAGGGGACCTACGAGCAGTACGTC.

In this sample, this clonotype turned up many times. The chain links TRBV18 to TRBJ2-1; 10 positions agree with TRBD1. The germline V gene encodes CDR1 KGHSH and CDR2 LQKENI. The trim removed 4 bases at V and 9 bases at J, leaving 12 bases unmatched. The CDR3 is made up of 16 amino acids. The CDR3 coding sequence is TGTGCCAGCTCACACCCCACTCGACAGGGGGCTCTTGAGCAGTTCTTC. As protein: CASSHPTRQGALEQFF.

In its sample, this clonotype was seen many times. V usage is TRBV29-1 and J usage is TRBJ2-1; TRBD1 or TRBD2 may be the D gene (5 bases each). Germline V CDR1 and CDR2: SQVTM, ANQGSEA. This CDR3 has 14 residues. Trimming cost V 5 bases and J 5 bases, with 16 bases left between them. CDR3 bases: TGCAGCGTTACGCCCCCGGGGCTCGACAATGAGCAGTTCTTC. Translation gives CSVTPPGLDNEQFF.

The CDR3 here is CASSLSDEQFF. In nucleotides, the CDR3 is TGTGCCAGCAGCTTATCCGATGAGCAGTTCTTC. The chain employs TRBV7-9 and TRBJ2-1; the D is unclear. V gave up 2 bases and J gave up 8 bases, with 4 bases separating them. Germline loops: CDR1 SEHNR, CDR2 FQNEAQ (reference sequence). The CDR3 is 11 residues long.

J is TRBJ2-5 and V is TRBV7-9; D may be TRBD1 or TRBD2 (5 bases each). Germline assignment: CDR1 SEHNR and CDR2 FQNEAQ (reference sequence). The CDR3 spans 12 residues. The V gene lost 2 bases and the J gene lost 7 bases, with 8 bases spanning the gap. In nucleotides, the CDR3 is TGTGCCAGCAGCTTATTGAGGGGGACCCAGTACTTC. This sequence encodes CASSLLRGTQYF.

The rearrangement joins TRBV7-9 to TRBJ2-1; D is perhaps TRBD1 or TRBD2 (5 bases each). V lost 3 bases, J lost 7 bases, and 22 bases lay in between. Germline loops: CDR1 SEHNR, CDR2 FQNEAQ (reference sequence). The CDR3 sequence is 17 residues long. In DNA form, the CDR3 reads TGTGCCAGCAGCTTTATCCGGGGCGCAAACTTTGAGAATGAGCAGTTCTTC. This translates into CASSFIRGANFENEQFF. The full variable domain, completed using reference TRBV7-9 and TRBJ2-1, is DTGVSQNPRHKITKRGQNVTFRCDPISEHNRLYWYRQTLGQGPEFLTYFQNEAQLEKSRLLSDRFSAERPKGSFSTLEIQRTEQGDSAMYLCASSFIRGANFENEQFFGPGTRLTVL.

This clonotype came up many times. This rearrangement joins TRBV5-1 to TRBJ2-1; maybe TRBD1 (6 bases). The CDR3 is 15 residues long. Germline lookup yields CDR1 SGHRS and CDR2 YFSETQ. Between the trimmed V and J ends, which lost 0 bases and 3 bases, there was a span of 10 bases. CDR3 residues: CASSLAGGIYNEQFF. The CDR3 DNA follows: TGCGCCAGCAGCTTGGCTGGGGGCATCTACAATGAGCAGTTCTTC.

This clonotype was counted between two and nine times. The V and J genes are TRBV6-5 and TRBJ2-7; the D gene could be TRBD1 or TRBD2 (5 bases each). Trimming left V 2 bases short and J 2 bases short, with 7 bases between. Germline CDR1 is MNHEY and CDR2 is SVGAGI. The CDR3 runs to 13 residues. The CDR3 DNA reads TGTGCCAGCAGTTACGGGGGACCCTACGAGCAGTACTTC. Protein product: CASSYGGPYEQYF.

J is TRBJ2-1 and V is TRBV4-1; D gene uncertain. The germline gives CDR1 MGHRA, CDR2 YSYEKL. Between the trimmed V and J ends, which lost 1 base and 0 bases, there was a span of 10 bases. CDR3 length: 16 amino acids. CDR3: CASSQGHSRSYNEQFF. The CDR3 DNA sequence: TGCGCCAGCAGCCAAGGACACAGTCGCTCCTACAATGAGCAGTTCTTC.

This clonotype was recorded a few times. V gene TRBV6-5 combines with J gene TRBJ2-2; D call uncertain. The CDR3 runs 13 residues. Germline-derived CDR1 and CDR2 are MNHEY and SVGAGI. With 2 bases removed from V and 8 bases from J, the gap between germline ends came to 9 bases. DNA of the CDR3: TGTGCCAGCAGTTACAACCTTCAGGGGGAGCTGTTTTTT. Its protein is CASSYNLQGELFF.

The table lists this clonotype with a few counts. The chain combines TRBV7-6 with TRBJ2-7; D not certain. Germline CDR1 and CDR2: SGHVS and FNYEAQ. The ends were cut back, 5 bases at V and 2 bases at J, with 13 bases in the middle. This CDR3 is 14 amino acids long. The DNA of the CDR3 is TGTGCCAGCAGCACGATCGAGGCTCCCTACGAGCAGTACGTC. The encoded protein is CASSTIEAPYEQYV.

V is TRBV29-1 and J is TRBJ2-3, with 8 bases matching TRBD1. Germline V gene data show CDR1 as SQVTM and CDR2 as ANQGSEA. Losses at the gene ends were 7 bases for V and 4 bases for J; bases not matched to a gene: 10. CDR3 size: 14 residues. The CDR3 DNA is TGCAGCGCCCCGACAGGGGTTGGGGCAGATACGCAGTATTTT. Residues: CSAPTGVGADTQYF.

This clonotype has ten or more counts. The chain uses TRBV7-9 and TRBJ2-5; D may correspond to TRBD1 or TRBD2 (5 bases each). Trimming pared 1 base from V and 5 bases from J, leaving 8 bases between. The CDR3 spans 13 residues. The germline gives CDR1 SEHNR, CDR2 FQNEAQ (reference sequence). CDR3 residues: CASSLVGTETQYF. The DNA for the CDR3 is TGTGCCAGCAGCTTAGTTGGGACGGAGACCCAGTACTTC.

This clonotype has just a few counts. V usage is TRBV6-5 and J usage is TRBJ1-2; no definite D call. Trimming removed 1 base from V and 4 bases from J, with 7 bases in between. Germline CDR1 is MNHEY and CDR2 is SVGAGI. The CDR3 consists of 13 residues. The CDR3 DNA is TGTGCCAGCAGTTACTACAGCACCTATGGCTACACCTTC. Its protein product is CASSYYSTYGYTF.

This clonotype was observed a few times. The chain employs TRBV4-1 and TRBJ1-1; D unresolved. Germline loops: CDR1 MGHRA, CDR2 YSYEKL. This CDR3 is 12 amino acids long. Trimming removed 7 bases at V and 0 bases at J, with 6 bases between. CDR3 amino acids: CASIGLNTEAFF. The CDR3 DNA reads as TGCGCCAGCATTGGGCTGAACACTGAAGCTTTCTTT.

The chain is built from TRBV12-3 or TRBV12-4 and TRBJ2-1; D is unclear. The V gene lost 5 bases and the J gene lost 2 bases, with 10 bases spanning the gap. The CDR3 covers 14 residues. The CDR3 loop reads CASSTGLTYNEQFF. DNA of the CDR3: TGTGCCAGCAGTACTGGATTAACCTACAATGAGCAGTTCTTC.

This chain joins TRBV12-3 or TRBV12-4 and TRBJ1-3; 8 positions agree with TRBD1. The CDR3 covers 14 residues. Trimming removed 5 bases from V and 3 bases from J; junction bases left unmatched: 3. The CDR3 DNA reads TGTGCCAGCAGTCTGGACAGGGTTGGAAACACCATATATTTT. This encodes CASSLDRVGNTIYF.

This clonotype was counted a few times. This chain joins TRBV20-1 and TRBJ2-3; 13 bases map to TRBD2. CDR1 is DFQATT, CDR2 SNEGSKA, per germline (reference sequence). The CDR3 sequence is 15 residues long. V dropped 3 bases and J dropped 10; count of bases not matched to a gene: 10. This CDR3 reads CSARHWTSGGPAQYF. DNA for the CDR3: TGCAGTGCTAGGCATTGGACTAGCGGGGGCCCTGCGCAGTATTTT.

This clonotype came up a few times. This chain uses TRBV3-1 with TRBJ2-1, with 9 bases lining up with TRBD2. The junction had 7 bases not matched to a gene; V was cut back by 0 bases and J by 4 bases. CDR1 and CDR2 (germline): LGHDT, YNNKEL (reference sequence). The CDR3 covers 17 residues. The CDR3 nucleotides are TGTGCCAGCAGCCAAGACCCTAGCGGGGCGATTTACAATGAGCAGTTCTTC. Translating gives CASSQDPSGAIYNEQFF.

This clonotype appeared many times. The rearrangement joins TRBV12-3 or TRBV12-4 to TRBJ2-1; D may be TRBD1 or TRBD2 (7 bases each). This CDR3 is built from 11 residues. Trimming removed 10 bases at V and 7 bases at J, with 11 bases between. CDR3 amino acids: CAIQGGNEQFF. The CDR3 coding sequence is TGTGCCATCCAGGGGGGGAATGAGCAGTTCTTC.

The chain joins TRBV4-2 to TRBJ2-3; D is uncertain. The CDR3 has 17 residues. Per the germline V gene, CDR1 is LGHNA and CDR2 is YNFKEQ. V lost 0 bases and J 11 bases, leaving 24 bases between the germline ends. As DNA, the CDR3 is TGTGCCAGCAGCCAAGATTTACTAAACCCAATGGAAGTTAAGCAGTATTTT. Protein: CASSQDLLNPMEVKQYF.

CDR3 nucleotides: TGTGCCAGCAGTTACTCCAGGAACACTGAAGCTTTCTTT. Protein sequence: CASSYSRNTEAFF. The chain recombines TRBV6-5 with TRBJ1-1; D is unresolved. The CDR3 runs 13 residues. Germline loops: CDR1 MNHEY, CDR2 SVGAGI. With 0 bases removed from V and 1 base from J, the gap between germline ends came to 3 bases.

The V and J genes are TRBV29-1 and TRBJ2-1; D might be TRBD2 (6 bases). Per the germline V gene, CDR1 is SQVTM and CDR2 is ANQGSEA. The CDR3 length is 13 residues. V dropped 8 bases and J dropped 2 bases, with 13 bases sitting between them. CDR3 nucleotide sequence: TGCAGCCCGCGGGTAGCGGCCTACAATGAGCAGTTCTTC. As protein: CSPRVAAYNEQFF.

The chain has TRBV7-9 and TRBJ1-2; 10 bases are shared with TRBD1. The V and J ends lost 4 bases and 4 bases, in that order; junction bases with no gene match: 6. This CDR3 is built from 15 residues. Germline-derived CDR1 and CDR2 are SEHNR and FQNEAQ (reference sequence). CDR3 sequence reads: CASSSGQGRGYGYTF. The CDR3 nucleotides are TGTGCCAGCAGCTCGGGACAGGGGAGAGGCTATGGCTACACCTTC.

The chain links TRBV7-3 to TRBJ2-3; perhaps TRBD1 as D (6 bases). The CDR3 sequence is 15 residues long. Trimming took 5 bases from V and 0 from J, leaving 12 bases between them. CDR1 and CDR2 (germline): SGHTA, FQGTGA. In nucleotides, the CDR3 is TGTGCCAGCAGCATCAACAGGGAGAGCACAGATACGCAGTATTTT. Protein: CASSINRESTDTQYF.

The chain joins TRBV20-1 to TRBJ2-7, with TRBD1 as a possible D gene (6 bases). Germline V gene lookup returns CDR1 DFQATT and CDR2 SNEGSKA (reference sequence). CDR3 length: 15 amino acids. Trimming took 2 bases from V and 4 from J, leaving 18 bases between them. In DNA form, the CDR3 reads TGCAGTGCTAGACCCTCTCTGACAGGCGATTACGAGCAGTACTTC. It encodes CSARPSLTGDYEQYF.

The chain links TRBV29-1 to TRBJ2-2; D might be TRBD2 (5 bases). V was clipped by 7 bases and J by 7 bases, with 16 bases between them. Germline V gene sequence: CDR1 SQVTM, CDR2 ANQGSEA. CDR3 length: 13 residues. The CDR3 region is CSGSLTGSGELFF. The CDR3 nucleotides read TGCAGCGGGTCCTTAACGGGGAGCGGGGAGCTGTTTTTT.

The chain couples TRBV7-6 to TRBJ1-2; TRBD1 agrees at 7 bases. V lost 0 bases to trimming and J lost 8 bases; unmatched junction nucleotides: 0. CDR1 is SGHVS and CDR2 is FNYEAQ in the germline V gene. The CDR3 covers 12 residues. DNA of the CDR3: TGTGCCAGCAGCTTAGCAGGGGGCGGCTACACCTTC. It codes for CASSLAGGGYTF. The full variable domain, completed using reference TRBV7-6 and TRBJ1-2, is GAGVSQSPRYKVTKRGQDVALRCDPISGHVSLYWYRQALGQGPEFLTYFNYEAQQDKSGLPNDRFSAERPEGSISTLTIQRTEQRDSAMYRCASSLAGGGYTFGSGTRLTVV.